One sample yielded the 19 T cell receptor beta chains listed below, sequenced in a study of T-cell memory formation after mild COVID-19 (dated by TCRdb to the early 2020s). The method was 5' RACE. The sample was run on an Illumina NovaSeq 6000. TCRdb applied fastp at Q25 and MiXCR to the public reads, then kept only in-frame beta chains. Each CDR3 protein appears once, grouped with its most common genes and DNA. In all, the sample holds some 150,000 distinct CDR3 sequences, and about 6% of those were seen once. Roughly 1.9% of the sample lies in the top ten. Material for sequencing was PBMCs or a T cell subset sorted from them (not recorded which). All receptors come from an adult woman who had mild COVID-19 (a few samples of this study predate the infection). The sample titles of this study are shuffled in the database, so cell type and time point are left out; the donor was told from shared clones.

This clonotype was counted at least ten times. CDR3 sequence (DNA): TGTGCCAGCTCACCACGCCCCTACGGGGGGACAGCGAACACCGGGGAGCTGTTTTTT. Protein sequence: CASSPRPYGGTANTGELFF. The J gene is TRBJ2-2, the V gene TRBV18; TRBD1 or TRBD2 may be the D gene (7 bases each). Germline V gene lookup returns CDR1 KGHSH and CDR2 LQKENI. V lost 1 base, J lost 0 bases, and 18 bases lay in between. The CDR3 runs 19 residues.

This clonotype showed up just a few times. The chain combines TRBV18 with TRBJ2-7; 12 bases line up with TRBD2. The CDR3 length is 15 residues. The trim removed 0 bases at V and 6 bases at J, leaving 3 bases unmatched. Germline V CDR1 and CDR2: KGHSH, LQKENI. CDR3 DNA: TGTGCCAGCTCACCACCGAGACTAGCGGGAGTCGAGCAGTACTTC. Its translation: CASSPPRLAGVEQYF.

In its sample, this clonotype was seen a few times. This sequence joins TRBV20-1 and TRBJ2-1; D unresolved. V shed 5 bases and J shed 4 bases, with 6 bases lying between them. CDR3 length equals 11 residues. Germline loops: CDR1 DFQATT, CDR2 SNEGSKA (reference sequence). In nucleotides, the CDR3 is TGCAGTGCTTCCTTGTACAATGAGCAGTTCTTC. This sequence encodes CSASLYNEQFF.

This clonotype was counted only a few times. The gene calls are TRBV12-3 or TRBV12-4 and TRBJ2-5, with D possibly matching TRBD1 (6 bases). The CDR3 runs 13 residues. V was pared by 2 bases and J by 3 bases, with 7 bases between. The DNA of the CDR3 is TGTGCCAGCAGTTTAAACAGGGAAGAGACCCAGTACTTC. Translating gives CASSLNREETQYF.

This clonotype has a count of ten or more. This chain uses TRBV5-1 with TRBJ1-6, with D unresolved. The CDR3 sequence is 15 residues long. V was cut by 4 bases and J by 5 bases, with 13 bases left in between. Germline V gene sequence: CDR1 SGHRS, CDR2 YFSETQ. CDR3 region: CASSRRTVDNSPLHF. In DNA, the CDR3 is TGCGCCAGCAGCCGTAGGACCGTCGATAATTCACCCCTCCACTTT.

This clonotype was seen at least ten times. The CDR3 DNA sequence: TGTGCCAGCAGCCTCCTACCCTCCTACGAGCAGTACTTC. It encodes CASSLLPSYEQYF. The chain employs TRBV5-5 and TRBJ2-7; D not certain. V was clipped by 4 bases and J by 0 bases, with 8 bases between them. Looked up from germline, CDR1 is SGHKS and CDR2 is YYEKEE (reference sequence). The CDR3 sequence is 13 residues long.

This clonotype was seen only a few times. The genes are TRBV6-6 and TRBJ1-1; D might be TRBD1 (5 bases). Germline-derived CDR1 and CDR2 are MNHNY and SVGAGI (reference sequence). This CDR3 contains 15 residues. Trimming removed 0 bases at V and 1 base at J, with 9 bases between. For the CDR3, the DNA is TGTGCCAGCAGTTACTCGCGGGGCAGGAACACTGAAGCTTTCTTT. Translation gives CASSYSRGRNTEAFF.

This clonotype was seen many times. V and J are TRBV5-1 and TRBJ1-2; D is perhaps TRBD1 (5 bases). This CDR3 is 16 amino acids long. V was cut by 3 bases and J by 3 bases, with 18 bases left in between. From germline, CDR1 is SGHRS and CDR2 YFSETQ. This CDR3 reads CASSSGGQGMDYGYTF. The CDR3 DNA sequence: TGCGCCAGCAGCTCCGGAGGCCAGGGCATGGACTATGGCTACACCTTC.

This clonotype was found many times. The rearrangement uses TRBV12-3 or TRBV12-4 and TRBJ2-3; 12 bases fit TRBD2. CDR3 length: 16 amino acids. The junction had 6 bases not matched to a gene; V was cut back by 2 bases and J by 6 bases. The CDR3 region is CASSLRLAGVADTQYF. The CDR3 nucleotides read TGTGCCAGCAGTTTAAGACTAGCGGGAGTAGCGGATACGCAGTATTTT.

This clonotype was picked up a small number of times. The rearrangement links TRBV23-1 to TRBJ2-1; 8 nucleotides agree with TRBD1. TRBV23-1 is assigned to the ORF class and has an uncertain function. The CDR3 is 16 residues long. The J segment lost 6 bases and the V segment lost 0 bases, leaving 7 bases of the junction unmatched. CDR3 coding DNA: TGCGCCAGCAGTCAATCTGGACAGGGTACCGCCAATGAGCAGTTCTTC. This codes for CASSQSGQGTANEQFF.

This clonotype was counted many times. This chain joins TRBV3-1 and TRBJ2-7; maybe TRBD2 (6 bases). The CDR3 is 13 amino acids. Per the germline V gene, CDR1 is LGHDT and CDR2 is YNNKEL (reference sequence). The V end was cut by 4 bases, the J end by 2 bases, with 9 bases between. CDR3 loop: CASSLRGTYEQYF. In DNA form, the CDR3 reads TGTGCCAGCAGCCTGCGGGGTACCTACGAGCAGTACTTC.

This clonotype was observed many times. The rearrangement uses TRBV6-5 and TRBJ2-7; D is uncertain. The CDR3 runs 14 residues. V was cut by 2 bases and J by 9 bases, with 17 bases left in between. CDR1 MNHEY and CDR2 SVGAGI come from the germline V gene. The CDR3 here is CASSYGVTSLGQYF. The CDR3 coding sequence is TGTGCCAGCAGTTACGGGGTTACGAGTTTGGGGCAGTACTTC.

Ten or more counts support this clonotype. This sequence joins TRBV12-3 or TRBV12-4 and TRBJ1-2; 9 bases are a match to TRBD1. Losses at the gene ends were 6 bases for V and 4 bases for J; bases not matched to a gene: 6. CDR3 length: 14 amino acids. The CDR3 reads CASSTRTGVYGYTF. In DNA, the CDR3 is TGTGCCAGCAGCACAAGGACAGGGGTCTATGGCTACACCTTC.

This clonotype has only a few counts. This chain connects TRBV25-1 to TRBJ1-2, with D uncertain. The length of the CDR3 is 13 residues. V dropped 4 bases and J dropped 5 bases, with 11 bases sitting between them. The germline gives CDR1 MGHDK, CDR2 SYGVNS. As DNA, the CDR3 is TGTGCCAGCAGTGGGCCGGAGAGATATGGCTACACCTTC. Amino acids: CASSGPERYGYTF.

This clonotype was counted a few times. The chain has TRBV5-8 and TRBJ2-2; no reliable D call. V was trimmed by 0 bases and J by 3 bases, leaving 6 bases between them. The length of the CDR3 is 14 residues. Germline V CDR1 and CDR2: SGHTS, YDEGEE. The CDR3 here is CASSLDSYTGELFF. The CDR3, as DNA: TGTGCCAGCAGCTTGGACAGTTACACCGGGGAGCTGTTTTTT. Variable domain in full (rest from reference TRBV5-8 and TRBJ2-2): EAGVTQSPTHLIKTRGQQATLRCSPISGHTSVYWYQQALGLGLQFLLWYDEGEERNRGNFPPRFSGRQFPNYSSELNVNALELEDSALYLCASSLDSYTGELFFGEGSRLTVL.

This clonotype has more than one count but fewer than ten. The chain's CDR3 is CAISGWLAREGVYNEQFF. For the CDR3, the DNA is TGTGCCATCAGTGGATGGCTAGCGAGGGAAGGGGTCTACAATGAGCAGTTCTTC. V usage is TRBV10-3 and J usage is TRBJ2-1; maybe TRBD2 (6 bases). From germline, CDR1 is ENHRY and CDR2 SYGVKD. The CDR3 sequence is 18 residues long. Deletions cut 4 bases from V and 3 bases from J, with 22 bases between.

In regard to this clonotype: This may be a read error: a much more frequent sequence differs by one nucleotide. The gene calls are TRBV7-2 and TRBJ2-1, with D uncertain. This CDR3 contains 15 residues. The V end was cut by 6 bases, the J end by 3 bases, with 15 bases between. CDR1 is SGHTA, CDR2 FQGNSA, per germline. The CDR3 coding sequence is TGTGCCAGCAGTCTTTGGTACTCTTACTACAATGAGCAGTTCTTC. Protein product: CASSLWYSYYNEQFF. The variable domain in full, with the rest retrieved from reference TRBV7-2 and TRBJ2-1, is GAGVSQSPSNKVTEKGKDVELRCDPISGHTALYWYRQSLGQGLEFLIYFQGNSAPDKSGLPSDRFSAERTGGSVSTLTIQRTQQEDSAVYLCASSLWYSYYNEQFFGPGTRLTVL.

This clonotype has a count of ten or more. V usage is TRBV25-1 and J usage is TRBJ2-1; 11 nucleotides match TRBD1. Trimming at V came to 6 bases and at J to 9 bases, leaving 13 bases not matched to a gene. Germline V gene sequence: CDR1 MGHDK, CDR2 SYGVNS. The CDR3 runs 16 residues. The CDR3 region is CASRPPGQGASGEQFF. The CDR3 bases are TGTGCCAGCAGGCCGCCAGGACAGGGGGCATCGGGTGAGCAGTTCTTC.

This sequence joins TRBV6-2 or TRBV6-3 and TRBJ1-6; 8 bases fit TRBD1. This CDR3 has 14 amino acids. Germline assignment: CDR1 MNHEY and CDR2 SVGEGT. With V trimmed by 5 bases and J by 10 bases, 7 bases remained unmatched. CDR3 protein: CASSPDRARSPLHF. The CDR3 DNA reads TGTGCCAGCAGTCCGGACAGGGCTCGATCACCCCTCCACTTT.